This TCR beta chain was observed in a study of cytomegalovirus exposure and HLA in healthy donors. The germline V gene has CDR1 GTSNPN and CDR2 SVGIG (reference sequence). The CDR3 runs to 14 residues. Trimming cost V 1 base and J 8 bases, with 15 bases left between them. In regard to this clone: The antigen remains unidentified.

Study findings and constraints: Previous analysis showed most TCR beta V segments were productive about 87% or about 30% of the time.

PCR was performed using 60 Vbeta and 13 Jbeta primers. Generated by immunoSEQ multiplex PCR, the TCRdb table keeps only in-frame clones and is missing some. Here the sample spans about 93,000 clones, 55% to 70% being singletons. The sample consisted of PBMCs. The origin of this receptor is a boy between 10 and 17 years old in good health and CMV-seropositive. J is TRBJ2-1 and V is TRBV30, with TRBD2 as a possible D gene (6 bases). The CDR3: CAWSAGGIWDEQFF. Written as DNA, the CDR3 is TGTGCCTGGAGTGCGGGCGGGATTTGGGATGAGCAGTTCTTC. Filled out from reference TRBV30 and TRBJ2-1, the complete variable domain reads SQTIHQWPATLVQPVGSPLSLECTVEGTSNPNLYWYRQAAGRGLQLLFYSVGIGQISSEVPQNLSASRPQDRQFILSSKKLLLSDSGFYLCAWSAGGIWDEQFFGPGTRLTVL.